Following are 25 T cell receptor beta chains from one sample sequenced in a study of T cells after yellow fever vaccination. TCRdb recomputed calls from the 5' RACE reads with MiXCR, one row per CDR3 protein. The data contain nearly 300,000 distinct CDR3 sequences, around 10% of them seen just once; the ten biggest clones take up over 3%. Sequencing was performed on CD4+ T cells sorted from PBMCs, taken 5 days after the yellow fever booster vaccination. Every receptor here comes from a young man who received the YFV17D yellow fever vaccine.

This clonotype appeared many times. The chain employs TRBV5-1 and TRBJ2-7; no firm D call. There are 15 residues in the CDR3. The V gene lost 0 bases and the J gene lost 7 bases, with 17 bases spanning the gap. CDR1 and CDR2 (germline): SGHRS, YFSETQ. Here the CDR3 reads CASSLGFMKALEQYF. CDR3 coding DNA: TGCGCCAGCAGCTTGGGATTTATGAAGGCCTTAGAGCAGTACTTC. The full variable domain, its missing parts supplied by reference TRBV5-1 and TRBJ2-7, is KAGVTQTPRYLIKTRGQQVTLSCSPISGHRSVSWYQQTPGQGLQFLFEYFSETQRNKGNFPGRFSGRQFSNSRSEMNVSTLELGDSALYLCASSLGFMKALEQYFGPGTRLTVT.

This clonotype appeared a few times. V is TRBV7-2 and J is TRBJ2-3; the D gene is possibly TRBD2 (7 bases). The V end was cut by 1 base, the J end by 6 bases, with 17 bases between. Germline lookup yields CDR1 SGHTA and CDR2 FQGNSA. This CDR3 is built from 16 residues. CDR3 in DNA: TGTGCCAGCAGCTTAGGGTTCGCGGGGGCGGCGGATACGCAGTATTTT. Translation gives CASSLGFAGAADTQYF.

This clonotype was observed at least ten times. This chain links TRBV15 with TRBJ1-4; weak D call: TRBD1 (5 bases). This CDR3 contains 15 residues. V lost 5 bases and J 8 bases, leaving 18 bases between the germline ends. Germline V gene sequence: CDR1 LNHNV, CDR2 YYDKDF (reference sequence). The CDR3 spells CATSAPGREEEKLFF. DNA for the CDR3: TGTGCCACCAGCGCCCCAGGGAGGGAAGAAGAAAAACTGTTTTTT.

This clonotype was detected only a few times. The chain recombines TRBV20-1 with TRBJ2-1, with D perhaps matching TRBD1 or TRBD2 (5 bases each). The CDR3 consists of 10 residues. V was clipped by 5 bases and J by 10 bases, with 9 bases between them. The V gene's germline CDR1 is DFQATT and CDR2 SNEGSKA (reference sequence). The CDR3 region is CSASGTEQFF. The CDR3 nucleotides read TGCAGTGCTTCCGGGACCGAGCAGTTCTTC.

The chain joins TRBV18 to TRBJ2-7, with 7 positions matching TRBD1. Germline loops: CDR1 KGHSH, CDR2 LQKENI. The J segment lost 3 bases and the V segment lost 6 bases, leaving 11 bases of the junction unmatched. This CDR3 is built from 15 residues. CDR3 DNA sequence: TGTGCCAGCTCCTCTTCGGGACAGCAGTTCTACGAGCAGTACTTC. This gives the protein CASSSSGQQFYEQYF.

V gene TRBV7-2 combines with J gene TRBJ1-1; D is perhaps TRBD1 (6 bases). The length of the CDR3 is 16 residues. Germline CDR1 reads SGHTA; CDR2 reads FQGNSA. V lost 1 base, J lost 1 base, and 13 bases lay in between. The CDR3 DNA is TGTGCCAGCAGCTTAGTTTGGGGAGGGGGGAACACTGAAGCTTTCTTT. Its protein is CASSLVWGGGNTEAFF.

The V and J genes are TRBV28 and TRBJ2-3; the match to TRBD2 covers 10 bases. Germline-derived CDR1 and CDR2 are MDHEN and SYDVKM. This CDR3 spans 16 amino acids. V shed 5 bases, J shed 8 bases, and the junction held 13 bases outside the gene matches. The CDR3, as DNA: TGTGCCAGCAGTCTTAGCGGGGGGCCCCCTCCCGGTACGCAGTATTTT. It codes for CASSLSGGPPPGTQYF.

The J gene is TRBJ2-3, the V gene TRBV5-1, with 12 bases identical to TRBD2. The ends lost 5 bases at V and 4 bases at J; junction bases unmatched: 8. Per germline, CDR1 SGHRS and CDR2 YFSETQ. The length of the CDR3 is 16 residues. CDR3 sequence reads: CASRRLGLAGPDTQYF. The DNA for the CDR3 is TGCGCCAGCAGACGACTCGGACTAGCGGGACCAGATACGCAGTATTTT.

The rearrangement joins TRBV5-1 to TRBJ1-2, with 8 bases identical to TRBD1. The V gene's germline CDR1 is SGHRS and CDR2 YFSETQ. This CDR3 is built from 13 residues. The V segment lost 8 bases and the J segment 4 bases; nucleotides outside the gene matches: 7. The chain's CDR3 is CASNQGAGYGYTF. CDR3 DNA sequence: TGCGCCAGTAACCAGGGGGCCGGCTATGGCTACACCTTC.

This clonotype was detected a few times. The chain carries TRBV15 and TRBJ2-1, with 10 bases fitting TRBD1. The CDR3 has 15 amino acids. Trimming cost V 4 bases and J 4 bases; bases outside gene matches: 4. Germline values: CDR1 LNHNV, CDR2 YYDKDF (reference sequence). CDR3 sequence: CATSNRDRGYNEQFF. The CDR3, as DNA: TGTGCCACCAGCAACAGGGACAGGGGTTACAATGAGCAGTTCTTC. Complete variable domain (other parts from reference TRBV15 and TRBJ2-1): DAMVIQNPRYQVTQFGKPVTLSCSQTLNHNVMYWYQQKSSQAPKLLFHYYDKDFNNEADTPDNFQSRRPNTSFCFLDIRSPGLGDTAMYLCATSNRDRGYNEQFFGPGTRLTVL.

This clonotype was found a few times. The J gene is TRBJ1-5, the V gene TRBV28; no firm D call. There are 10 residues in the CDR3. V was trimmed by 5 bases and J by 5 bases, leaving 1 base between them. Germline V gene lookup returns CDR1 MDHEN and CDR2 SYDVKM. The CDR3 nucleotides read TGTGCCAGCAGTGATCAGCCCCAGCATTTT. Protein sequence: CASSDQPQHF.

The chain couples TRBV7-9 to TRBJ1-2, with 7 bases that match TRBD1. V lost 0 bases and J lost 7; bases outside the gene matches: 5. Germline V gives CDR1 SEHNR, CDR2 FQNEAQ (reference sequence). The CDR3 is 14 residues long. CDR3: CASSLAGQSGGYTF. DNA of the CDR3: TGTGCCAGCAGCTTAGCGGGACAGTCGGGTGGCTACACCTTC.

This clonotype was detected a few times. CDR3 DNA sequence: TGCAGTGCCACCTTTGGGGGGGGAGGGGGCTACGAGCAGTACTTC. Translated: CSATFGGGGGYEQYF. The chain links TRBV20-1 to TRBJ2-7; D may be TRBD2 (7 bases). The CDR3 is 15 residues long. Germline assignment: CDR1 DFQATT and CDR2 SNEGSKA (reference sequence). Trimming took 6 bases from V and 3 from J, leaving 21 bases between them.

This sequence joins TRBV9 and TRBJ1-1; TRBD1 might be the D (5 bases). Germline lookup yields CDR1 SGDLS and CDR2 YYNGEE. The V end was cut by 4 bases, the J end by 0 bases, with 13 bases between. The CDR3 length is 15 residues. The DNA for the CDR3 is TGTGCCAGCAGCATCACGACAGATTTGAACACTGAAGCTTTCTTT. Protein sequence: CASSITTDLNTEAFF.

V usage is TRBV7-9 and J usage is TRBJ1-6; unclear D gene. The CDR3 runs 15 residues. The V end lost 0 bases, the J end lost 4 bases, and 7 bases lay between the germline ends. Germline loops: CDR1 SEHNR, CDR2 FQNEAQ (reference sequence). The CDR3 nucleotides read TGTGCCAGCAGCTTAGCACAGACTTATAATTCACCCCTCCACTTT. It is translated as CASSLAQTYNSPLHF. Combining the CDR3 with reference TRBV7-9 and TRBJ1-6 gives the whole variable domain DTGVSQNPRHKITKRGQNVTFRCDPISEHNRLYWYRQTLGQGPEFLTYFQNEAQLEKSRLLSDRFSAERPKGSFSTLEIQRTEQGDSAMYLCASSLAQTYNSPLHFGNGTRLTVT.

This clonotype occurred a few times. The rearrangement links TRBV20-1 to TRBJ1-1; 8 positions agree with TRBD1. This CDR3 has 13 residues. Germline trimming cut 5 bases from V and 9 bases from J; bases unmatched to any gene: 11. Germline V lookup: CDR1 DFQATT, CDR2 SNEGSKA (reference sequence). The CDR3 spells CSARLSTGDKAFF. The CDR3 nucleotides are TGCAGTGCTCGATTATCGACAGGGGATAAAGCTTTCTTT.

This clonotype has a handful of counts. This sequence joins TRBV6-6 and TRBJ1-1; no firm D call. The CDR3 is 14 amino acids. V gave up 8 bases and J gave up 0 bases, with 13 bases separating them. Germline V gene lookup returns CDR1 MNHNY and CDR2 SVGAGI (reference sequence). The CDR3 protein is CASGGRVMNTEAFF. The CDR3 region has the DNA TGTGCCAGCGGAGGAAGGGTTATGAACACTGAAGCTTTCTTT.

This clonotype has a count of ten or more. The V and J genes are TRBV5-1 and TRBJ2-3; no clear D gene. Germline V CDR1 and CDR2: SGHRS, YFSETQ. The CDR3 is 15 amino acids. V shed 0 bases and J shed 5 bases, with 13 bases lying between them. The CDR3 DNA follows: TGCGCCAGCAGCTTGGATGTGGCCGGTGGAGATACGCAGTATTTT. This gives the protein CASSLDVAGGDTQYF.

This chain connects TRBV5-1 to TRBJ2-5; the D gene could be TRBD1 or TRBD2 (5 bases each). The CDR3 has 14 residues. The germline V and J ends were trimmed by 4 bases and 3 bases, with 13 bases remaining between them. Germline assignment: CDR1 SGHRS and CDR2 YFSETQ. The CDR3 nucleotides read TGCGCCAGCAGCCCCGGGACGCTCAAAGAGACCCAGTACTTC. It encodes CASSPGTLKETQYF.

This clonotype has a handful of counts. The chain is built from TRBV7-2 and TRBJ1-2, with D hard to call. The germline V gene encodes CDR1 SGHTA and CDR2 FQGNSA. The CDR3 runs to 15 residues. V lost 1 base and J lost 4, with 13 bases in between. For the CDR3, the DNA is TGTGCCAGCAGCTTAGTAGGCTCACTCCTCTATGGCTACACCTTC. This encodes CASSLVGSLLYGYTF.

This clonotype was seen a handful of times. The rearrangement links TRBV2 to TRBJ2-5, with a tentative D call TRBD2 (7 bases). V lost 8 bases and J lost 5, with 12 bases in between. This CDR3 has 12 residues. Germline V gene sequence: CDR1 SNHLY, CDR2 FYNNEI. CDR3 sequence reads: CASQGRAETQYF. CDR3 bases: TGTGCCAGCCAGGGGAGGGCGGAGACCCAGTACTTC.

This clonotype was counted ten times or more. The chain links TRBV28 to TRBJ2-7; tentative D call: TRBD1 (6 bases). The V end lost 5 bases, the J end lost 2 bases, and 10 bases lay between the germline ends. This CDR3 has 13 residues. Germline V gives CDR1 MDHEN, CDR2 SYDVKM. The CDR3 DNA sequence: TGTGCCAGCAGTACCGGACAGACCTACGAGCAGTACGTC. It is translated as CASSTGQTYEQYV.

This clonotype has a count of ten or more. This chain uses TRBV25-1 with TRBJ1-5; no clear D. V was cut by 6 bases and J by 12 bases, with 6 bases left in between. CDR3 length: 9 residues. The germline V gene has CDR1 MGHDK and CDR2 SYGVNS. The CDR3 sequence is CASSKGQHF. CDR3 nucleotides: TGTGCCAGCAGCAAAGGCCAGCATTTT.

This clonotype has more than one count but fewer than ten. The genes are TRBV4-1 and TRBJ2-5, with 7 positions matching TRBD2. The trim removed 5 bases at V and 3 bases at J, leaving 6 bases unmatched. The CDR3 spans 14 residues. Per the germline V gene, CDR1 is MGHRA and CDR2 is YSYEKL. CDR3 sequence (DNA): TGCGCCAGCAGCACAACCGGGGGGAAAGAGACCCAGTACTTC. The encoded protein is CASSTTGGKETQYF.

This clonotype was recorded many times. The genes are TRBV12-3 or TRBV12-4 and TRBJ1-6; a weak D match, TRBD1 (5 bases). CDR3 length: 14 residues. V was clipped by 5 bases and J by 4 bases, with 9 bases between them. The DNA for the CDR3 is TGTGCCAGCAGTGGAACAGGTTATAATTCACCCCTCCACTTT. Translated, it gives CASSGTGYNSPLHF.